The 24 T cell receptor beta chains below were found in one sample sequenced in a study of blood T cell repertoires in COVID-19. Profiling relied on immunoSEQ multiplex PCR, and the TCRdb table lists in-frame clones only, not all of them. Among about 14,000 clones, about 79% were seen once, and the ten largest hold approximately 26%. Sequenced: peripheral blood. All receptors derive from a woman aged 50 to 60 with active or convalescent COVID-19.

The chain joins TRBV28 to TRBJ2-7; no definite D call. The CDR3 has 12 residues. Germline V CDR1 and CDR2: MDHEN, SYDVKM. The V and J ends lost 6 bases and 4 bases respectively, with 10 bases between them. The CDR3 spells CASRAWAYEQYF. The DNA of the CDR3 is TGTGCCAGCAGGGCCTGGGCGTACGAGCAGTACTTC.

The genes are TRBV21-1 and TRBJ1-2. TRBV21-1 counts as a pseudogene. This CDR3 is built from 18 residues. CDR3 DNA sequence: TGTGCCAGCAGCAAAGACGGGTGTACGGCGGCCAATAACTATGGCTACACCTTC. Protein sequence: CASSKDGCTAANNYGYTF.

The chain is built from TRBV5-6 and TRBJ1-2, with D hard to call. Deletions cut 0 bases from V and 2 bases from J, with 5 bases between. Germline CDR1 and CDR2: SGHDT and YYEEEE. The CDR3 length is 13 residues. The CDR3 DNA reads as TGTGCCAGCAGCTTGGGCAGGAACTATGGCTACACCTTC. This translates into CASSLGRNYGYTF.

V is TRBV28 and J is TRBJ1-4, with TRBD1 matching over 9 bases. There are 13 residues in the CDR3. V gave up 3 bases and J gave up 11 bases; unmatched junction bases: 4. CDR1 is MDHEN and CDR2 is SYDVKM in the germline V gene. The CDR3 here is CASSLGQGYKLFF. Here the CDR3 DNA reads TGTGCCAGCAGTTTGGGACAGGGTTATAAACTGTTTTTT.

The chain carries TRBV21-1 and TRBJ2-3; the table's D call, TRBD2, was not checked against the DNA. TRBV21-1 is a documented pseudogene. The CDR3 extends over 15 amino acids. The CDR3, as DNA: TGTGCCAGCAGCAAAGAGACTAGATGCACAGATACGCAGTATTTT. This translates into CASSKETRCTDTQYF.

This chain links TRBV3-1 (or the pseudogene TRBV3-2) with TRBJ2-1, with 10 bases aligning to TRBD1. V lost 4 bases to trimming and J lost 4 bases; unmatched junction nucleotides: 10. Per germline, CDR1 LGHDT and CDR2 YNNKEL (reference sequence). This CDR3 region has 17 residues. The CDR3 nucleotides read TGTGCCAGCAGCCGAAGGGACAGGGGTGATCTATACAATGAGCAGTTCTTC. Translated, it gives CASSRRDRGDLYNEQFF.

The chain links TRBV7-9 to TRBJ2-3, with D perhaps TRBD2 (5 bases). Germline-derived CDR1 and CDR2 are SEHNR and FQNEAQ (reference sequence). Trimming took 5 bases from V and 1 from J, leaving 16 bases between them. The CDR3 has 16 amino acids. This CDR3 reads CASSLPWGEGTDTQYF. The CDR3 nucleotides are TGTGCCAGCAGCCTCCCGTGGGGAGAGGGCACAGATACGCAGTATTTT.

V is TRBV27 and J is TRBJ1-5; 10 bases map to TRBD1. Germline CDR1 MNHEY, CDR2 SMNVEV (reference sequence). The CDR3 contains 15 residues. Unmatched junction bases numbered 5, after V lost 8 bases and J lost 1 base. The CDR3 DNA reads TGTGCCAGCCGGCAGGGACAGGGGAGCAATCAGCCCCAGCATTTT. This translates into CASRQGQGSNQPQHF.

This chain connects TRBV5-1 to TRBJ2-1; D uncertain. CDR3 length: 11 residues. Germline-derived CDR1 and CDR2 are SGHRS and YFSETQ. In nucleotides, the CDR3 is TGCGGATTAACAGCCTACAATGAGCAGTTCTTC. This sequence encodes CGLTAYNEQFF. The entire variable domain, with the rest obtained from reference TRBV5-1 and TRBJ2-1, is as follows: KAGVTQTPRYLIKTRGQQVTLSCSPISGHRSVSWYQQTPGQGLQFLFEYFSETQRNKGNFPGRFSGRQFSNSRSEMNVSTLELGDSALYLCGLTAYNEQFFGPGTRLTVL.

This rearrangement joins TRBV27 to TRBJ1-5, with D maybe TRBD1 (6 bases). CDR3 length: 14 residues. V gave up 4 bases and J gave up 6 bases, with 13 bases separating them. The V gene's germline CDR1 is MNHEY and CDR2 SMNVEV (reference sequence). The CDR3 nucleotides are TGTGCCAGCAGTTACAGGGAGGGCAGTCAGCCCCAGCATTTT. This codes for CASSYREGSQPQHF.

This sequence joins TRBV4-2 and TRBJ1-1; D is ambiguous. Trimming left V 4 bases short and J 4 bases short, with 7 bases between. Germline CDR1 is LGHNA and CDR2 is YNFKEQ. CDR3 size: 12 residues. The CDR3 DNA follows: TGTGCCAGCAGCCCGGGGTCCACTGAAGCTTTCTTT. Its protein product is CASSPGSTEAFF.

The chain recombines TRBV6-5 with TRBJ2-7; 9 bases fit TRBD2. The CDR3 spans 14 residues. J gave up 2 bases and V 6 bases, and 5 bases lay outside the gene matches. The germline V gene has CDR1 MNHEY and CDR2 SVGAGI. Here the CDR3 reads CASSRTSGPYEQYF. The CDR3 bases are TGTGCCAGCAGCCGAACTAGCGGGCCCTACGAGCAGTACTTC.

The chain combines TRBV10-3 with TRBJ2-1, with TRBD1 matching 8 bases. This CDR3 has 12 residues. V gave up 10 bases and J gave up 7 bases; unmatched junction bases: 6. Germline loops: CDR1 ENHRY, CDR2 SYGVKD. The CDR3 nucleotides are TGTGCCAGTCAGGGGGCGGGGAATGAGCAGTTCTTC. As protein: CASQGAGNEQFF.

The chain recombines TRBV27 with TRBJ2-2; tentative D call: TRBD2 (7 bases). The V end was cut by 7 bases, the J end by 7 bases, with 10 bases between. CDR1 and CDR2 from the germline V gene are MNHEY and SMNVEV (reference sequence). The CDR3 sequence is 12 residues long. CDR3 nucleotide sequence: TGTGCCAGCACGGGGGGCGTCGGGGAGCTGTTTTTT. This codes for CASTGGVGELFF.

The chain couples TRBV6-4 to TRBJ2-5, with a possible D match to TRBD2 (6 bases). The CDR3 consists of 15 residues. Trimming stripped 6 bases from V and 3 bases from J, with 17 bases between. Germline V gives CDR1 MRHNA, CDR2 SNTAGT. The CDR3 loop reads CASSPSMGGKETQYF. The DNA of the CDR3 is TGTGCCAGCAGCCCCAGTATGGGCGGGAAAGAGACCCAGTACTTC.

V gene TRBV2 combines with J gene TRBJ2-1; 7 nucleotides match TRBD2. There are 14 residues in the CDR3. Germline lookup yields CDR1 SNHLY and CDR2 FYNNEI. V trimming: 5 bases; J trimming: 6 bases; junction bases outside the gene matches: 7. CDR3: CASSRTRDFNEQFF. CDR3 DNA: TGTGCCAGCAGTCGGACTAGGGACTTCAATGAGCAGTTCTTC. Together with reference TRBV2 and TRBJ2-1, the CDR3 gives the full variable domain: EPEVTQTPSHQVTQMGQEVILRCVPISNHLYFYWYRQILGQKVEFLVSFYNNEISEKSEIFDDQFSVERPDGSNFTLKIRSTKLEDSAMYFCASSRTRDFNEQFFGPGTRLTVL.

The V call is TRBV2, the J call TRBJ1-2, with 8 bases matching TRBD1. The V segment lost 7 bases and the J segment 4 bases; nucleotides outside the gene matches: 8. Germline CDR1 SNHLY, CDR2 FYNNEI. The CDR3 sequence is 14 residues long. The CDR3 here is CASTRAGGLYGYTF. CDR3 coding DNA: TGTGCCAGCACCCGGGCAGGGGGCCTCTATGGCTACACCTTC.

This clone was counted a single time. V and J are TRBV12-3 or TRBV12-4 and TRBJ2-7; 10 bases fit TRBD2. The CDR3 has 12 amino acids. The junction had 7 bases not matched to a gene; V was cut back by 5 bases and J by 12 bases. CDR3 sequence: CASSPGTSVLYF. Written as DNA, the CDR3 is TGTGCCAGCAGTCCCGGGACTAGCGTTCTGTACTTC.

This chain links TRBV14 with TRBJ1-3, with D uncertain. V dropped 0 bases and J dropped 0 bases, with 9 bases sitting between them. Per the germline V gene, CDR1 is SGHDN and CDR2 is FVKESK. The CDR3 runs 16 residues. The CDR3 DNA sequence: TGTGCCAGCAGCCAAGATCGCTGGAGCTCTGGAAACACCATATATTTT. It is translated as CASSQDRWSSGNTIYF.

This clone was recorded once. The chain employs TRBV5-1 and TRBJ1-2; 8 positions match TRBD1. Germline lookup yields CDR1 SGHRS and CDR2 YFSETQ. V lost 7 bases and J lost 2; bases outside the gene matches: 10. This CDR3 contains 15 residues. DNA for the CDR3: TGCGCCAGCCGTGACGACAGGGGTTCCAACTATGGCTACACCTTC. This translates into CASRDDRGSNYGYTF.

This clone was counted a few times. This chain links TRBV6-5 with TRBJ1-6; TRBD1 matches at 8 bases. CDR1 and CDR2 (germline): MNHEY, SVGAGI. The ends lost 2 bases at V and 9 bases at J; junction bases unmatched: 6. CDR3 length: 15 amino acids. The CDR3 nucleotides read TGTGCCAGCAGTTACGGACAGGGCGTCGGTTCACCCCTCCACTTT. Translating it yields CASSYGQGVGSPLHF.

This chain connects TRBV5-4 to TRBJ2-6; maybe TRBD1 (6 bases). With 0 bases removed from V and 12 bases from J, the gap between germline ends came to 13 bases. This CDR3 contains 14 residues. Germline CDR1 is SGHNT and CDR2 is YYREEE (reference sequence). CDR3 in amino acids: CASSLDWQGSVLTF. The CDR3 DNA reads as TGTGCCAGCAGCTTGGATTGGCAGGGGTCCGTCCTGACTTTC.

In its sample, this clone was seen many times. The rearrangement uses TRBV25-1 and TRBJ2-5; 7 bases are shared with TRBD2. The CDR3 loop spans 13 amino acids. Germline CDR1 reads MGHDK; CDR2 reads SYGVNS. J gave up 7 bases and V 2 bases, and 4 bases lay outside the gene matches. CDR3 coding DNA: TGTGCCAGCAGTGAAAGTATAGCGGGGACCCAGTACTTC. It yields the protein CASSESIAGTQYF.

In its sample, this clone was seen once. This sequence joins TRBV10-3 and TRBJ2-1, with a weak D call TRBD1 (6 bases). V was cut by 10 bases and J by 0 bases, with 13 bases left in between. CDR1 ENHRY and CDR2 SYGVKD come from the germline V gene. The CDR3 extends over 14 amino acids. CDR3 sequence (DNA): TGTGCCACCTCACAGGGTAGCTCCTACAATGAGCAGTTCTTC. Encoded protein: CATSQGSSYNEQFF.